These 12 T cell receptor beta chains originate from one sample sequenced in a study of cytomegalovirus exposure and HLA in healthy donors. A multiplex PCR was run with 60 Vbeta primers and 13 Jbeta primers. The repertoire was sequenced with immunoSEQ multiplex PCR; TCRdb's copy has only in-frame clones and lacks some. The sample lists roughly 98,000 clones, about four fifths occurring once. Input material: PBMCs. All receptors derive from a female donor in good health and CMV-seropositive.

The chain carries TRBV6-5 and TRBJ2-3; 7 positions match TRBD1. The germline V gene encodes CDR1 MNHEY and CDR2 SVGAGI. The CDR3 contains 15 residues. J gave up 2 bases and V 5 bases, and 7 bases lay outside the gene matches. This CDR3 is CASSITGAYTDTQYF. The CDR3 bases are TGTGCCAGCAGTATAACAGGGGCCTACACAGATACGCAGTATTTT.

The CDR3 DNA reads as TGTGCCAGCAGCAATATCTCCACAGGATATCAGCCCCAGCATTTT. Translated, it gives CASSNISTGYQPQHF. The chain combines TRBV7-2 with TRBJ1-5, with D tentatively TRBD1 (5 bases). The germline gives CDR1 SGHTA, CDR2 FQGNSA. The CDR3 covers 15 residues. With 5 bases removed from V and 5 bases from J, the gap between germline ends came to 16 bases.

There are a few counts of this clone. The chain links TRBV11-2 to TRBJ2-4; D ambiguous. The V gene's germline CDR1 is SGHAT and CDR2 FQNNGV. There are 14 residues in the CDR3. V was pared by 4 bases and J by 5 bases, with 12 bases between. CDR3 sequence reads: CASSWWAQENIQYF. The CDR3 DNA sequence: TGTGCCAGCAGCTGGTGGGCTCAAGAAAACATTCAGTACTTC. Full variable domain (rest looked up from reference TRBV11-2 and TRBJ2-4): EAGVAQSPRYKIIEKRQSVAFWCNPISGHATLYWYQQILGQGPKLLIQFQNNGVVDDSQLPKDRFSAERLKGVDSTLKIQPAKLEDSAVYLCASSWWAQENIQYFGAGTRLSVL.

The chain links TRBV4-2 to TRBJ1-5; possible D gene TRBD1, 5 bases. The CDR3 loop spans 14 amino acids. The V gene lost 3 bases and the J gene lost 1 base, with 7 bases spanning the gap. Germline-derived CDR1 and CDR2 are LGHNA and YNFKEQ. The CDR3 sequence is CASSHRESNQPQHF. For the CDR3, the DNA is TGTGCCAGCAGCCACAGGGAAAGCAATCAGCCCCAGCATTTT.

Only one count was recorded for this clone. J is TRBJ2-5 and V is TRBV29-1; 9 nucleotides align to TRBD2. The DNA end favors TRBJ2-7, so the J call may be wrong. This CDR3 has 13 residues. Germline V lookup: CDR1 SQVTM, CDR2 ANQGSEA. DNA for the CDR3: TGCAGCGCTGTAGCGGGAGCAGGCTACGAGCAGTACTTC. Protein product: CSAVAGAGYEQYF.

This chain links TRBV15 with TRBJ2-2, with 9 bases lining up with TRBD1. This CDR3 has 19 residues. Germline assignment: CDR1 LNHNV and CDR2 YYDKDF (reference sequence). After removal of 1 base from V and 5 bases from J, the junction contained 14 bases not matched to a gene. Here the CDR3 reads CATSRVAGWTGVKTGELFF. Written as DNA, the CDR3 is TGTGCCACCAGCAGAGTCGCGGGGTGGACAGGGGTAAAAACCGGGGAGCTGTTTTTT.

The CDR3 here is CASSYPEGSPSTDTQYF. For the CDR3, the DNA is TGTGCCAGCAGCTACCCGGAGGGCTCCCCTAGCACAGATACGCAGTATTTT. The V call is TRBV7-2, the J call TRBJ2-3; a possible D gene is TRBD2 (6 bases). CDR1 and CDR2 (germline): SGHTA, FQGNSA. CDR3 length: 17 amino acids. The V gene lost 4 bases and the J gene lost 0 bases, with 17 bases spanning the gap.

The chain recombines TRBV30 with TRBJ1-3, with 8 bases matching TRBD1. V shed 1 base, J shed 6 bases, and the junction held 14 bases outside the gene matches. Germline CDR1 GTSNPN, CDR2 SVGIG (reference sequence). The CDR3 is made up of 17 amino acids. As DNA, the CDR3 is TGTGCCTGGAGTGAATTAACAGGGGGATGGTTGGAAAACACCATATATTTT. Protein: CAWSELTGGWLENTIYF.

This chain connects TRBV14 to TRBJ1-1; tentatively, D is TRBD1 (6 bases). Deletions cut 4 bases from V and 2 bases from J, with 11 bases between. CDR3 length equals 14 residues. Germline lookup yields CDR1 SGHDN and CDR2 FVKESK. CDR3 amino acids: CASSRTASNTEAFF. The CDR3, as DNA: TGTGCCAGCAGCCGGACAGCGTCAAACACTGAAGCTTTCTTT.

This clone was found a few times. The chain recombines TRBV15 with TRBJ2-1; 8 bases agree with TRBD2. Germline CDR1 is LNHNV and CDR2 is YYDKDF (reference sequence). The CDR3 runs to 16 residues. J was trimmed by 4 bases and V by 5 bases; bases with no gene match: 10. The chain's CDR3 is CATSAPGAGGYNEQFF. The CDR3 DNA reads TGTGCCACCAGCGCCCCGGGGGCGGGAGGATACAATGAGCAGTTCTTC.

Comments on this clone: The identical CDR3 is also encoded by other nucleotide sequences in the sample. The chain employs TRBV18 and TRBJ1-1; 7 positions agree with TRBD1. Germline-derived CDR1 and CDR2 are KGHSH and LQKENI. With 6 bases clipped from V and 1 base from J, the junction kept 5 bases outside the gene matches. There are 14 residues in the CDR3. The DNA of the CDR3 is TGTGCCAGCTCGCCAAGGACAGGGAACACTGAAGCTTTCTTT. Amino acids: CASSPRTGNTEAFF.

This chain connects TRBV2 to TRBJ2-2, with 16 bases identical to TRBD2. Looked up from germline, CDR1 is SNHLY and CDR2 is FYNNEI. The CDR3 sequence is 18 residues long. V was pared by 10 bases and J by 1 base, with 9 bases of the junction left unmatched. The CDR3: CATSGTSGGAVNTGELFF. The CDR3 coding sequence is TGTGCCACCTCCGGGACTAGCGGGGGGGCGGTGAACACCGGGGAGCTGTTTTTT.